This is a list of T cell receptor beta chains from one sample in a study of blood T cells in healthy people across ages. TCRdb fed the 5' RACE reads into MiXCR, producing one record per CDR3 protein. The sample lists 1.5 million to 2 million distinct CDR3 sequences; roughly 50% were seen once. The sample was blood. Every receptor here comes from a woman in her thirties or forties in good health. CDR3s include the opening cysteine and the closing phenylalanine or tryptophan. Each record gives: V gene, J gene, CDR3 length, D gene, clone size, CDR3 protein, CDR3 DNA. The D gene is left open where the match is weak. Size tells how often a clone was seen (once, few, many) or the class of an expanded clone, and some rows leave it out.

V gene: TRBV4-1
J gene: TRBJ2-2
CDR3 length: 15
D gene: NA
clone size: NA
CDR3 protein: CASSQLDPNTGELFF
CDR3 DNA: TGCGCCAGCAGCCAACTGGACCCGAACACCGGGGAGCTGTTTTTT

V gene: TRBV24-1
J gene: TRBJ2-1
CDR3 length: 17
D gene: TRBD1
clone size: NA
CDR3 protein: CATSGRGGFNSYNEQFF
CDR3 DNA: TGTGCCACCAGCGGTCGAGGGGGCTTTAACTCCTACAATGAGCAGTTCTTC

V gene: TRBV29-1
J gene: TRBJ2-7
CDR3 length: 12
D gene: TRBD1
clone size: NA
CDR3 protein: CSVALDRVEQYF
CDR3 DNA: TGCAGCGTTGCTCTGGACAGGGTCGAGCAGTACTTC

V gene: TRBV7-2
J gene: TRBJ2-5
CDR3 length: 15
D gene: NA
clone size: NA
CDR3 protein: CASSLSVGYQETQYF
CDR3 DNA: TGTGCCAGCAGCTTATCAGTGGGGTACCAGGAGACCCAGTACTTC

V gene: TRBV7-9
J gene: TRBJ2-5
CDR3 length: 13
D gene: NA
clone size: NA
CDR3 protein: CASTVLGAETQYF
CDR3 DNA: TGTGCCAGCACCGTTCTCGGGGCCGAGACCCAGTACTTC

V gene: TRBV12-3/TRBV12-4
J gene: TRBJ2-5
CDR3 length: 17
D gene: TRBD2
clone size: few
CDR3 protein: CASSPGTSGVRWETQYF
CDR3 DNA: TGTGCCAGCAGTCCCGGGACTAGCGGGGTCCGGTGGGAGACCCAGTACTTC

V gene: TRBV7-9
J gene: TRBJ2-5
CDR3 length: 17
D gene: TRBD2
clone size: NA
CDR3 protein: CASSLPLLAESYNEQYF
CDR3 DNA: TGTGCCAGCAGCTTACCCTTACTAGCGGAAAGCTACAATGAGCAGTACTTC

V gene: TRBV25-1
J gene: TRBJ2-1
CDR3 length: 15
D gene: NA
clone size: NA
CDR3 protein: CASSELRETYNEQFF
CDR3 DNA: TGTGCCAGCAGTGAACTACGGGAAACGTACAATGAGCAGTTCTTC

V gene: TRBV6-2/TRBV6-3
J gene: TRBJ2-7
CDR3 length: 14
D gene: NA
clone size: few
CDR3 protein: CASTKTQISYEQYF
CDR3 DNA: TGTGCCTCCACTAAAACACAAATCTCCTACGAGCAGTACTTC

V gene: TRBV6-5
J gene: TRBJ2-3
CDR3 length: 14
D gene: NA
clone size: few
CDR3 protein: CASSYGGVTDTQYF
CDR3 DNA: TGTGCCAGCAGTTACGGGGGTGTCACAGATACGCAGTATTTT

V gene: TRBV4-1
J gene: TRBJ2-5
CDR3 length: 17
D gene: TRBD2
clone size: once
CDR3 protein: CASSQGIAGGYQETQYF
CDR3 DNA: TGCGCCAGCAGCCAAGGAATAGCGGGCGGGTATCAAGAGACCCAGTACTTC

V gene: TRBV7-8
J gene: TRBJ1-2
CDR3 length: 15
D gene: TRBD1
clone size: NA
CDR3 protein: CAIVRGDREFYGYTF
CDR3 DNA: TGTGCCATCGTCCGGGGGGACAGAGAATTCTATGGCTACACCTTC

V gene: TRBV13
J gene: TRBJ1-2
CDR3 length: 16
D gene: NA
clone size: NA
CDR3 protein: CASSLDGAGALDGYTF
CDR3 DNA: TGTGCCAGCAGCTTAGACGGTGCGGGGGCGCTGGATGGCTACACCTTC

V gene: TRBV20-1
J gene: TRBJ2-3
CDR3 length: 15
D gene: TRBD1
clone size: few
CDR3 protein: CSAVDRVKGTDTQYF
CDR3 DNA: TGCAGTGCTGTAGACAGGGTTAAGGGCACAGATACGCAGTATTTT

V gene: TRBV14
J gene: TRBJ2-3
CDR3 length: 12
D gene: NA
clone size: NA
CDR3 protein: CASSTLGCSQYF
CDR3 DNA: TGTGCCAGCAGCACGCTCGGGTGCTCGCAGTATTTT

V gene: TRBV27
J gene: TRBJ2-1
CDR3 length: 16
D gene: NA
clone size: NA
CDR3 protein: CASSLSRGKGTNKQFF
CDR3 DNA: TGTGCCAGCAGTTTATCGAGGGGAAAGGGAACCAATAAGCAGTTCTTC